Each of the 6 T cell receptor beta chains below was sequenced from the same sample in a study of cytomegalovirus exposure and HLA in healthy donors. Amplification used 60 Vbeta primers and 13 Jbeta primers. Libraries were prepared by immunoSEQ multiplex PCR; TCRdb keeps only in-frame clonotypes and omits some of them. The sample records roughly 130,000 clones, about 80% being singletons. Sequencing was done on a sample of PBMCs. Receptors were obtained from a man aged 25-45 years in good health and CMV-seronegative.

The chain links TRBV6-1 to TRBJ2-5; TRBD1 aligns across 8 bases. The better agreement between TRBJ2-7 and the DNA end casts doubt on the J call. This CDR3 region has 13 residues. CDR1 MNHNS and CDR2 SASEGT come from the germline V gene. DNA for the CDR3: TGTGCCAGCATCAGACAGGGGACCTACGAGCAGTACTTC. It translates to CASIRQGTYEQYF.

This sequence joins TRBV7-9 and TRBJ2-5, with 13 bases identical to TRBD2. Germline V CDR1 and CDR2: SEHNR, FQNEAQ (reference sequence). The CDR3 contains 16 residues. V shed 4 bases and J 5 bases; nucleotides not matched to a gene: 7. CDR3 sequence (DNA): TGTGCCAGCAGCTCGGGACTAGCGGGGAATGTGGAGACCCAGTACTTC. Amino acids: CASSSGLAGNVETQYF.

The V and J genes are TRBV19 and TRBJ1-2; 8 positions agree with TRBD1. The J segment lost 2 bases and the V segment lost 7 bases, leaving 6 bases of the junction unmatched. The CDR3 extends over 14 amino acids. The germline gives CDR1 LNHDA, CDR2 SQIVND (reference sequence). The DNA of the CDR3 is TGTGCCAGTACTGGACAGGGTCAGAACTATGGCTACACCTTC. Protein sequence: CASTGQGQNYGYTF.

The gene calls are TRBV5-4 and TRBJ2-7; 11 bases fit TRBD1. Germline CDR1 SGHNT, CDR2 YYREEE (reference sequence). V was clipped by 2 bases and J by 7 bases; unmatched bases: 5. The CDR3 sequence is 14 residues long. CDR3 residues: CASSFPGQGGEQYF. CDR3 bases: TGTGCCAGCAGCTTCCCGGGACAGGGGGGTGAGCAGTACTTC. Full variable domain (missing parts from reference TRBV5-4 and TRBJ2-7): ETGVTQSPTHLIKTRGQQVTLRCSSQSGHNTVSWYQQALGQGPQFIFQYYREEENGRGNFPPRFSGLQFPNYSSELNVNALELDDSALYLCASSFPGQGGEQYFGPGTRLTVT.

The rearrangement links TRBV29-1 to TRBJ2-1; a possible D gene is TRBD1 (5 bases). The CDR3 runs to 11 residues. Germline lookup yields CDR1 SQVTM and CDR2 ANQGSEA. V shed 2 bases and J shed 7 bases, with 6 bases lying between them. Here the CDR3 DNA reads TGCAGCGTTGAAAAGGGGAATGAGCAGTTCTTC. It is translated as CSVEKGNEQFF.

The table lists this clone with a few counts. The CDR3 loop reads CATSTGYGTSYEQYF. The CDR3 nucleotides read TGTGCCACCTCCACAGGGTACGGGACCTCCTACGAGCAGTACTTC. The V call is TRBV18, the J call TRBJ2-7; possible D gene TRBD1, 6 bases. The V gene's germline CDR1 is KGHSH and CDR2 LQKENI. This CDR3 has 15 residues. V was cut by 10 bases and J by 0 bases, with 19 bases left in between. Full variable domain (rest looked up from reference TRBV18 and TRBJ2-7): NAGVMQNPRHLVRRRGQEARLRCSPMKGHSHVYWYRQLPEEGLKFMVYLQKENIIDESGMPKERFSAEFPKEGPSILRIQQVVRGDSAAYFCATSTGYGTSYEQYFGPGTRLTVT.